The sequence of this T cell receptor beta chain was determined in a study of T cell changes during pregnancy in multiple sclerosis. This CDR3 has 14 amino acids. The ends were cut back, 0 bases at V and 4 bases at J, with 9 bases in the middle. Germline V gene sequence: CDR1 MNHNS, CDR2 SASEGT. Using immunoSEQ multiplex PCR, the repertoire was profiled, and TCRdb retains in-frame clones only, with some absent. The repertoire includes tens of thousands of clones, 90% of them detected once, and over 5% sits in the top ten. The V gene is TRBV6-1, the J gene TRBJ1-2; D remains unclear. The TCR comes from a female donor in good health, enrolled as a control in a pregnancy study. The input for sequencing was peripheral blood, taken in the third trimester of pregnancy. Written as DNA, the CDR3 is TGTGCCAGCAGTGAAGCCCTATCCCCCTATGGCTACACCTTC. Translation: CASSEALSPYGYTF.